The 13 T cell receptor beta chains reported below all come from one sample, sequenced in a study of cytomegalovirus exposure and HLA in healthy donors. The primer mix had 60 Vbeta and 13 Jbeta primers. Clones were sequenced by immunoSEQ multiplex PCR, and TCRdb holds only the in-frame ones, with some missing. The sample yields nearly 95,000 clones, 7.6% seen once. Sequenced sample: PBMCs. All receptors derive from a man aged 45-60 years in good health and CMV-seronegative.

This clone has only one observation. V gene TRBV19 combines with J gene TRBJ2-3, with 7 bases fitting TRBD2. The germline gives CDR1 LNHDA, CDR2 SQIVND (reference sequence). J was trimmed by 0 bases and V by 6 bases; bases with no gene match: 12. This CDR3 comprises 17 residues. The CDR3 DNA is TGTGCCAGTAGCCGGCCATTCGGGGAGGGAAGCACAGATACGCAGTATTTT. Amino acid sequence: CASSRPFGEGSTDTQYF. The entire variable domain, with the rest obtained from reference TRBV19 and TRBJ2-3, is as follows: DGGITQSPKYLFRKEGQNVTLSCEQNLNHDAMYWYRQDPGQGLRLIYYSQIVNDFQKGDIAEGYSVSREKKESFPLTVTSAQKNPTAFYLCASSRPFGEGSTDTQYFGPGTRLTVL.

The rearrangement links TRBV11-2 to TRBJ1-1; tentatively, D is TRBD1 (5 bases). CDR1 and CDR2 (germline): SGHAT, FQNNGV. The CDR3 consists of 15 residues. Trimming shortened V by 1 base and J by 0 bases, and 9 bases separated the two germline ends. CDR3 in amino acids: CASSLGWGVNTEAFF. The CDR3, as DNA: TGTGCCAGCAGCTTAGGGTGGGGCGTGAACACTGAAGCTTTCTTT.

V usage is TRBV6-5 and J usage is TRBJ1-5; D perhaps matches TRBD1 (6 bases). Germline V gives CDR1 MNHEY, CDR2 SVGAGI. The CDR3 has 16 amino acids. With 4 bases removed from V and 4 bases from J, the gap between germline ends came to 17 bases. CDR3 residues: CASSWPDGQTNQPQHF. In DNA, the CDR3 is TGTGCCAGCAGTTGGCCTGACGGACAGACAAATCAGCCCCAGCATTTT.

The sample holds a few counts of this clone. The chain couples TRBV7-9 to TRBJ2-1; D is uncertain. Germline V gene lookup returns CDR1 SEHNR and CDR2 FQNEAQ (reference sequence). V lost 4 bases, J lost 9 bases, and 10 bases lay in between. The CDR3 loop spans 12 amino acids. CDR3 DNA: TGTGCCAGCAGCTCCCCCGTGAGTGAGCAGTTCTTC. Its protein product is CASSSPVSEQFF.

The gene calls are TRBV4-1 and TRBJ1-5, with 7 bases fitting TRBD1. Trimming cost V 0 bases and J 3 bases; bases outside gene matches: 8. This CDR3 has 17 amino acids. Germline-derived CDR1 and CDR2 are MGHRA and YSYEKL. CDR3 residues: CASSQEAPTGINQPQHF. The CDR3 bases are TGCGCCAGCAGCCAAGAGGCCCCGACAGGGATCAATCAGCCCCAGCATTTT.

The chain carries TRBV5-1 and TRBJ2-2, with 8 bases lining up with TRBD2. The germline gives CDR1 SGHRS, CDR2 YFSETQ. The junction had 8 bases not matched to a gene; V was cut back by 4 bases and J by 6 bases. This CDR3 is 15 amino acids long. In DNA, the CDR3 is TGCGCCAGCAGCCCCGGACTAGCAGACCCCGGGGAGCTGTTTTTT. It encodes CASSPGLADPGELFF.

V is TRBV28 and J is TRBJ2-5, with 12 bases identical to TRBD1. Germline V gives CDR1 MDHEN, CDR2 SYDVKM. The CDR3 runs 16 residues. J was trimmed by 6 bases and V by 7 bases; bases with no gene match: 12. CDR3 protein: CASIAQGQGALKTQYF. The CDR3 nucleotides read TGTGCCAGCATCGCCCAGGGACAGGGGGCGTTAAAGACCCAGTACTTC.

The rearrangement joins TRBV12-2 to TRBJ2-4; the listed D gene, TRBD1, was not tested against the DNA. TRBV12-2 is a known pseudogene. The CDR3 is 19 amino acids. CDR3 nucleotide sequence: TGTGCAAGTCGCTTAGCAAATCGGGACAGGGGGGAAGGCAAAAACATTCAGTACTTC. Translation gives CASRLANRDRGEGKNIQYF.

This clone was counted only a few times. The chain couples TRBV5-1 to TRBJ2-1; 11 positions agree with TRBD1. The CDR3 consists of 19 residues. With 2 bases clipped from V and 10 bases from J, the junction kept 20 bases outside the gene matches. CDR1 is SGHRS and CDR2 is YFSETQ in the germline V gene. The CDR3 here is CASSFGTGGSSGTLGEQFF. DNA for the CDR3: TGCGCCAGCAGCTTCGGGACAGGGGGTTCTAGCGGGACTTTGGGGGAGCAGTTCTTC. Variable domain in full (rest from reference TRBV5-1 and TRBJ2-1): KAGVTQTPRYLIKTRGQQVTLSCSPISGHRSVSWYQQTPGQGLQFLFEYFSETQRNKGNFPGRFSGRQFSNSRSEMNVSTLELGDSALYLCASSFGTGGSSGTLGEQFFGPGTRLTVL.

The rearrangement uses TRBV5-1 and TRBJ2-5; D might be TRBD1 (6 bases). This CDR3 has 14 residues. V was clipped by 1 base and J by 3 bases, with 10 bases between them. Germline V gene sequence: CDR1 SGHRS, CDR2 YFSETQ. CDR3 nucleotide sequence: TGCGCCAGCAGCTTGTGGTCAGGGGAAGAGACCCAGTACTTC. Translation gives CASSLWSGEETQYF.

This clone was counted a few times. This sequence joins TRBV15 and TRBJ1-2, with 12 bases identical to TRBD1. Germline V gene sequence: CDR1 LNHNV, CDR2 YYDKDF (reference sequence). After removal of 0 bases from V and 5 bases from J, the junction contained 7 bases not matched to a gene. CDR3 length: 17 residues. CDR3 region: CATSRDRGQGARYGYTF. DNA for the CDR3: TGTGCCACCAGCAGAGATAGGGGACAGGGGGCAAGGTATGGCTACACCTTC.

This clone was seen a few times. The rearrangement links TRBV6-5 to TRBJ2-4; 7 bases align to TRBD1. The CDR3 contains 12 residues. V lost 4 bases, J lost 8 bases, and 2 bases stayed unmatched. Germline V gene sequence: CDR1 MNHEY, CDR2 SVGAGI. The CDR3 DNA is TGTGCCAGCAGTTTTCAGGGGGACATTCAGTACTTC. This codes for CASSFQGDIQYF.

This clone was observed a few times. The gene calls are TRBV10-3 and TRBJ2-7; a possible D gene is TRBD2 (5 bases). The germline CDR1 and CDR2 sequences are ENHRY and SYGVKD. The CDR3 is 13 residues long. V lost 6 bases, J lost 1 base, and 10 bases lay in between. The CDR3 sequence is CAIRPRGSYEQYF. The CDR3 DNA is TGTGCCATCAGGCCCCGCGGGTCCTACGAGCAGTACTTC.